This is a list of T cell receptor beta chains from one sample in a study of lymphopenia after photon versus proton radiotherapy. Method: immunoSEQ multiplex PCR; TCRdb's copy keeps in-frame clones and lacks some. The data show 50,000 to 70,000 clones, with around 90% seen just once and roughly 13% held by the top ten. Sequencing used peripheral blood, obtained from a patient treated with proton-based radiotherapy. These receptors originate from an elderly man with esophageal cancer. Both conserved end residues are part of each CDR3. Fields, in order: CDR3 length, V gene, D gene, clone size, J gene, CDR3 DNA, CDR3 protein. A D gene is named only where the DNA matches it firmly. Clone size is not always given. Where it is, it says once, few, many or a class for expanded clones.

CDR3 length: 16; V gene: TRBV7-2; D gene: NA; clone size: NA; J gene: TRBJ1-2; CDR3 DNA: TGTGCCAGCAGCTTAGCGGGGGGCACCTCTAACTATGGCTACACCTTC; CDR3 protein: CASSLAGGTSNYGYTF
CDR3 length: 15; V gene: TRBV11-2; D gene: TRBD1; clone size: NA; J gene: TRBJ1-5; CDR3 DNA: TGTGCCAGCACCCCCGGGACAGGGACCAATCAGCCCCAGCATTTT; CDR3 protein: CASTPGTGTNQPQHF
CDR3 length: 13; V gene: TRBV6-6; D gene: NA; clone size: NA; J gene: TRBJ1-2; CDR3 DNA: TGTGCCAGCAGTCCAGGGCGGGACTATGGCTACACCTTC; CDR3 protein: CASSPGRDYGYTF
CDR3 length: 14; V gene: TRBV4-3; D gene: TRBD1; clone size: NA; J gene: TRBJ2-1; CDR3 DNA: TGCGCCAGCAGCCGCGGACAGGGTGACAATGAGCAGTTCTTC; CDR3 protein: CASSRGQGDNEQFF
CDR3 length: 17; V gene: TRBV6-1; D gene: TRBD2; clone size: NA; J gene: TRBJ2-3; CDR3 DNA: TGTGCCATCAGTGGCGACTACTGGGCTAGCGGGAGGAATACGCAGTATTTT; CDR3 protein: CAISGDYWASGRNTQYF
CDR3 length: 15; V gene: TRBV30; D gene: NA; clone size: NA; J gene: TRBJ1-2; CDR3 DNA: TGTGCCTGGAGTGTAACCCCGTCTTCCCCCTTTGGCTACACCTTC; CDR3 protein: CAWSVTPSSPFGYTF
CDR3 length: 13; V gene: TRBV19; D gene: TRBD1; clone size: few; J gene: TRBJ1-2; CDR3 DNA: TGTGCCAGTAGACACAGGGGTGGGTATGGCTACACCTTC; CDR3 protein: CASRHRGGYGYTF
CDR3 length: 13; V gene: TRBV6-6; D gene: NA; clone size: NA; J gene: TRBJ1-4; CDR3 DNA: TGTGCCAGCAGTGCGGACCCCGATGAAAAACTGTTTTTT; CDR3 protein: CASSADPDEKLFF
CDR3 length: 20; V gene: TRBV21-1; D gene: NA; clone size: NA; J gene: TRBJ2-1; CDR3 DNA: TGTGCCAGCAGCAAAGCGCTCGGGACTAGCGGGAGACATAGGTACAATGAGCAGTTCTTC; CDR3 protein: CASSKALGTSGRHRYNEQFF
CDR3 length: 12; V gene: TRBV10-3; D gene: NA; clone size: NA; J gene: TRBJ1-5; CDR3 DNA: TGTGCCTCGGAGGGGGGGGATCAGCCCCAGCATTTT; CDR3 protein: CASEGGDQPQHF
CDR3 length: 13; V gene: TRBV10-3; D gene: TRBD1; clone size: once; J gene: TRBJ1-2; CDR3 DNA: TGTGCCATCACCAGACAGGGGGCTGGTGGCTACACCTTC; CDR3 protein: CAITRQGAGGYTF
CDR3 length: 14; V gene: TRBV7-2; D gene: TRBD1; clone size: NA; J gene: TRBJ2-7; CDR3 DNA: TGTGCCAGCAGCCTAAGGGGACAGGGAGTCGAGCAGTACTTC; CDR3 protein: CASSLRGQGVEQYF
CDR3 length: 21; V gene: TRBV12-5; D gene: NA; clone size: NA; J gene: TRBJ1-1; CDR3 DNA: TGTGCTAGTGGTTTGCCCCGCGTTGAGGCCGTTCGTTGGGTGAAGGACACTGAAGCTTTCTTT; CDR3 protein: CASGLPRVEAVRWVKDTEAFF
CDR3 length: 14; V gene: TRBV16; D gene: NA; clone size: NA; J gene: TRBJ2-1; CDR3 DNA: TGTGCCAGCAGCCAATCGGGGGGCTACAATGAGCAGTTCTTC; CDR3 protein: CASSQSGGYNEQFF
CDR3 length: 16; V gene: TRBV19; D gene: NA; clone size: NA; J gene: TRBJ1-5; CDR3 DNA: TGTGCCAGTAGTCGGTCTCTGACCCGGGGAGGGCAGCCCCAGCATTTT; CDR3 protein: CASSRSLTRGGQPQHF
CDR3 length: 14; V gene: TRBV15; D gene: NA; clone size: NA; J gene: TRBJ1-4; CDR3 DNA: TGTGCCACCAGCAGAGATGTGGGGGGGGAAAAACTGTTTTTT; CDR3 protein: CATSRDVGGEKLFF
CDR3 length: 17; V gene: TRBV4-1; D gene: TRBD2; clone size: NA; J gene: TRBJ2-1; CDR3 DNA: TGCGCCAGCAGCCACGTTACTAGCGGGAGGGCTAAGGGGGAGCAGTTCTTC; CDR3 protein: CASSHVTSGRAKGEQFF
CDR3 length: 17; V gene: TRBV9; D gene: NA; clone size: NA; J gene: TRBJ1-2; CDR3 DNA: TGTGCCAGCAGCGTAACCCCGATGGCATCAAGGGGTTATGGCTACACCTTC; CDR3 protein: CASSVTPMASRGYGYTF
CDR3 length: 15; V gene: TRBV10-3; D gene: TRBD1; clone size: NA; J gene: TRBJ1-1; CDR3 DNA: TGTGCCACAAGTGGGACAGGGGTGGGAGTGGCTGAAGCTTTCTTT; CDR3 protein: CATSGTGVGVAEAFF
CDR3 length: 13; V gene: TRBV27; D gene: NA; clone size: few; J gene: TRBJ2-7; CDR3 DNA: TGTGCCAGCAGTTTATCAAGCGGGACAGATAGAATCTTC; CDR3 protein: CASSLSSGTDRIF
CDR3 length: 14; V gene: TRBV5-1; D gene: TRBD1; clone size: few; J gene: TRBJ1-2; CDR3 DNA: TGCGCCAGCAGCCCCGGAGGGGGCTTTGGGGGCTACACCTTC; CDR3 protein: CASSPGGGFGGYTF
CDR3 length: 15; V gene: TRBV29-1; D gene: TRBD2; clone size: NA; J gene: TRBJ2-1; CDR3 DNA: TGCAGCGTTTTAACCGGGACTAGCGGAAACAATGAGCAGTTCTTC; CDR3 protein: CSVLTGTSGNNEQFF
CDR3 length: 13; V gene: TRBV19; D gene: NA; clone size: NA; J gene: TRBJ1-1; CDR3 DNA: TGTGCCAGTAGTACTGACGGGAACACTGAAGCTTTCTTT; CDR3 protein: CASSTDGNTEAFF
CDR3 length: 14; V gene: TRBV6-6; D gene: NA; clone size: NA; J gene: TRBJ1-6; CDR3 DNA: TGTGCCAGCAGTGGCCAAGCGGGGAATTCACCCCTCCACTTT; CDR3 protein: CASSGQAGNSPLHF
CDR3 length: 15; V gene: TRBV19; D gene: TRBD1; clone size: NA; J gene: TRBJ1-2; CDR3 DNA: TGTGCCAGTACCAATTCGGGACAGGGGGCCTATGGCTACACCTTC; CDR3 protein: CASTNSGQGAYGYTF
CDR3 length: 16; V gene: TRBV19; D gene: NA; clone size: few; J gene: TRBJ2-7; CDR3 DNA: TGTGCCAGTAGTACCCAGGGGAAGGGAATGGGGTACGAGCAGTACTTC; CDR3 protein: CASSTQGKGMGYEQYF
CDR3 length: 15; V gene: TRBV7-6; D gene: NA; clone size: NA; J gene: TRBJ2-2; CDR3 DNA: TGTGCCAGCAGCTCACTTGGGACTGGCTCCGGGGAGCTGTTTTTT; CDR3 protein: CASSSLGTGSGELFF
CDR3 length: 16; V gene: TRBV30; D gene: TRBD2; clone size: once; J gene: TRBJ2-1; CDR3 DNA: TGTGCCTGGGGCGGGACTAGCGGGTTCCCGGGAGATGAGCAGTTCTTC; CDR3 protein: CAWGGTSGFPGDEQFF
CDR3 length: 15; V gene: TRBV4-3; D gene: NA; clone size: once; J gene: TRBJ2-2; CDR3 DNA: TGCGCCAGCAGCCAAGATTTAAGTTTTTCCGGGGAGCTGTTTTTT; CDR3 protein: CASSQDLSFSGELFF
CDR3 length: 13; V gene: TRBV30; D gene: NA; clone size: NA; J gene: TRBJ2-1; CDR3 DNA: TGTGCCTGGAGTATGGGAAGGGGGAATGAGCAGTTCTTC; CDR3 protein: CAWSMGRGNEQFF
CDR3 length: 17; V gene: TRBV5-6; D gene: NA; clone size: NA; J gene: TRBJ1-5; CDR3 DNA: TGTGCCAGCAGCCCGGTGGGTGGGGCAAATAGCAATCAGCCCCAGCATTTT; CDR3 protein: CASSPVGGANSNQPQHF
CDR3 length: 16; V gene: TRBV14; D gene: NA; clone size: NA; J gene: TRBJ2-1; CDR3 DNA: TGTGCCAGCAGCCAGAGCCGGGCCGCCTTCCACAATGAGCAGTTCTTC; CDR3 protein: CASSQSRAAFHNEQFF
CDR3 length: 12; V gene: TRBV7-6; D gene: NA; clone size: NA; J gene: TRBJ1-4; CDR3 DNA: TGTGCCAGCAGCTTATTTGGTGAAAAACTGTTTTTT; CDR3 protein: CASSLFGEKLFF
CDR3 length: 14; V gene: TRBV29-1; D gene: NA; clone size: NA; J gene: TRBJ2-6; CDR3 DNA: TGCAGCGTGCGTTCCAGCTCTGGGGCCAACGTCCTGACTTTC; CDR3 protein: CSVRSSSGANVLTF
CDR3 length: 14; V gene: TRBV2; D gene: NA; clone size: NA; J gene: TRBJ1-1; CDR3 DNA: TGTGCCAGCAGTGAAGGTCGAGTTAACACTGAAGCTTTCTTT; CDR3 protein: CASSEGRVNTEAFF
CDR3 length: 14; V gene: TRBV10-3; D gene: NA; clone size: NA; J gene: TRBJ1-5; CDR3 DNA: TGTGCCATCAGTGAGTTCCTACAGGATCAGCCCCAGCATTTT; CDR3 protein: CAISEFLQDQPQHF
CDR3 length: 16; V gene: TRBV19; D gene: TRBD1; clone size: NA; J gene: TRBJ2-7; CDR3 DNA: TGTGCCAGTAGTCCCCGGACAGGGGAACGGGTCTACGAGCAGTACTTC; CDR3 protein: CASSPRTGERVYEQYF
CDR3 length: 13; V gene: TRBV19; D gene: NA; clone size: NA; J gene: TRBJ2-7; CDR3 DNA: TGTGCCAGTAGTATGGGTAGGGTCCACGAGCAGTACTTC; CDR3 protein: CASSMGRVHEQYF
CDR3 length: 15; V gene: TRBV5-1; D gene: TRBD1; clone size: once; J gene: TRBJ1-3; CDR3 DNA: TGCGCCAGCAGCTTGAGGACAGGGACTGGAAACACCATATATTTT; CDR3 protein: CASSLRTGTGNTIYF
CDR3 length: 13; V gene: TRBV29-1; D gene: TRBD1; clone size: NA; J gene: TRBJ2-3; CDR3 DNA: TGCAGCGCCGCGGACAGGGGAGGAGATACGCAGTATTTT; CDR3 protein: CSAADRGGDTQYF
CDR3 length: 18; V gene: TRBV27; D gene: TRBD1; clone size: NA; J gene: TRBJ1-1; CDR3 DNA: TGTGCCAGCAGTATCCAACTTCCACCGGGACAGATGAACACTGAAGCTTTCTTT; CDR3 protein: CASSIQLPPGQMNTEAFF
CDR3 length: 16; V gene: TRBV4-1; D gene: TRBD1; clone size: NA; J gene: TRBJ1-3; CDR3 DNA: TGCGCCAGCAGCCACAGACAGGGGGCCCACGGAAACACCATATATTTT; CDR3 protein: CASSHRQGAHGNTIYF
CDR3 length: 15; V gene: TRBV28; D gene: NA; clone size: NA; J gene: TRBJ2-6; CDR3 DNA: TGTGCCACCCTGACTGGGATCTCTGGGGCCAACGTCCTGACTTTC; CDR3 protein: CATLTGISGANVLTF
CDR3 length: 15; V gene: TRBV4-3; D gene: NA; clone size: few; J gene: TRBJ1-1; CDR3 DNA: TGCGCCAGCAGCCAAGTCACAGGCGACGGGACTGAAGCTTTCTTT; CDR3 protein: CASSQVTGDGTEAFF
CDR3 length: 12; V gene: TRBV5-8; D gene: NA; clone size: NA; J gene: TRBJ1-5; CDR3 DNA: TGTGCCAGCAGCTTCGGGAATCAGCCCCAGCATTTT; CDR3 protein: CASSFGNQPQHF
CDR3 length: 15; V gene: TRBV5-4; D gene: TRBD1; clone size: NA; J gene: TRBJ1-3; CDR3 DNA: TGTGCCAGCAGCTTGGGGACAGGCACTGGAAACACCATATATTTT; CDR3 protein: CASSLGTGTGNTIYF
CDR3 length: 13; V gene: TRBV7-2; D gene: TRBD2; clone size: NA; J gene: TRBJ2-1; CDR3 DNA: TGTGCCAGCACGACTAGCGGGAGGTATGAGCAGTTCTTC; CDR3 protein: CASTTSGRYEQFF
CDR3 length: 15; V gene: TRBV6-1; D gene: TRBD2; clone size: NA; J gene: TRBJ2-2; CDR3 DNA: TGTGCCAGCAGTAAACTAGCGGGGCGCACCGGGGAGCTGTTTTTT; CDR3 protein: CASSKLAGRTGELFF
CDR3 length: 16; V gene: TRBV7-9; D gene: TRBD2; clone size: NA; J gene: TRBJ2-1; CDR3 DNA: TGTGCCAGCAGCCCTCTAGGGGGTAGCGGGAGTCGTGAGCAGTTCTTC; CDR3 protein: CASSPLGGSGSREQFF
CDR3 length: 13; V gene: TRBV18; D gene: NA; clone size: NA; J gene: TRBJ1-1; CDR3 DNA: TGTGCCAGCTCACCACAGGGATACACTGAAGCTTTCTTT; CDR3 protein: CASSPQGYTEAFF
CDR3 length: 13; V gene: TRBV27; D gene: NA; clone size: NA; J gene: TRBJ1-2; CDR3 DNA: TGTGCCAGCAGTTTAGCGGGAAACTATGGCTACACCTTC; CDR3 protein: CASSLAGNYGYTF
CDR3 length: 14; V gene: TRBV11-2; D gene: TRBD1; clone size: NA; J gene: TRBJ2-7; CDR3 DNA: TGTGCCAGCAGCTTTCGGACAGGGGTTGGCGAGCAGTACTTC; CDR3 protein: CASSFRTGVGEQYF
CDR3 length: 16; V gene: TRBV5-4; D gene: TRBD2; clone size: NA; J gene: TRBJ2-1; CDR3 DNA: TGTGCCAGCAGCCCCTCCGTAGCGGGCGGCTACAATGAGCAGTTCTTC; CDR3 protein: CASSPSVAGGYNEQFF
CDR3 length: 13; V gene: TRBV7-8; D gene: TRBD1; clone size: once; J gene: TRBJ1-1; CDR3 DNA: TGTGCCAGCAGCTTACGGGACAGGGCATATGCTTTCTTT; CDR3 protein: CASSLRDRAYAFF
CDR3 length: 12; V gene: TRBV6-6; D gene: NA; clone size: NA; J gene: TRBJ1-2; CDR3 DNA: TGTGCCAGCAGTTACGAAGGCCATGGCTACACCTTC; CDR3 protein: CASSYEGHGYTF